This T cell receptor (beta chain) was retrieved from a study of shared T cell receptors in the human thymus. In germline, CDR1 is LNHNV, CDR2 YYDKDF (reference sequence). The CDR3 has 16 amino acids. With 1 base clipped from V and 0 bases from J, the junction kept 6 bases outside the gene matches. The protocol was immunoSEQ multiplex PCR, while the TCRdb copy is restricted to in-frame clones and leaves out a portion. The data contain about 660,000 clones, approximately 90% of them seen just once; the ten biggest clones take up 0.008% to 0.011%. In addition, the sample was reused for a study of human thymus T cells. According to that study: Related studies noted strongly shared thymic repertoires across unrelated people.

This TCR came from a boy younger than two with a congenital heart defect. V is TRBV15 and J is TRBJ2-7; 7 positions agree with TRBD1. Sequenced sample: thymocytes. CDR3 in amino acids: CATSRGVDRSSYEQYF. The DNA for the CDR3 is TGTGCCACCAGCAGAGGAGTGGACAGGAGCTCCTACGAGCAGTACTTC.